This is a list of T cell receptor beta chains from one sample in a study of response to subunit inactivated influenza vaccine. TCRdb itself ran the RT-PCR reads through MiXCR, one entry per CDR3 protein. The sample contains about 700,000 distinct CDR3 sequences, less than 15% of which appear only once. Here the sequenced sample was PBMCs from blood, taken 14 to 15 days before vaccination. The receptors were sampled from a man aged 50 or older who received an inactivated influenza vaccine. Both conserved end residues are part of each CDR3. A D gene is named only where the DNA matches it firmly. A row's size may be missing; if present it is once, few, many or a size class.

clone_size,v_call,j_call,d_call,cdr3_aa,cdr3_nt
.,TRBV7-3,TRBJ2-5,.,CASSKSGQVTQYF,TGTGCCAGCAGTAAAAGCGGCCAAGTGACCCAGTACTTC
.,TRBV5-1,TRBJ2-3,TRBD2,CASSESRLAGPEHF,TGCGCCAGCAGCGAATCCCGACTAGCGGGACCGGAACATTTT
.,TRBV7-9,TRBJ1-6,.,CASSLGVGDPNSPLHF,TGTGCCAGCAGCTTAGGAGTGGGGGATCCTAATTCACCCCTCCACTTT
many,TRBV5-5,TRBJ1-5,.,CASSLAEYQPQHF,TGTGCCAGCAGCTTGGCGGAGTATCAGCCCCAGCATTTT
few,TRBV5-1,TRBJ2-1,TRBD2,CASSSASGSFNEQFF,TGCGCCAGCAGCTCCGCTAGCGGGAGCTTCAATGAGCAGTTCTTC
few,TRBV9,TRBJ2-2,.,CASSVDTGYTGELFF,TGTGCCAGCAGCGTAGACACGGGATACACCGGGGAGCTGTTTTTT
few,TRBV9,TRBJ1-1,TRBD1,CASSVTGSSEAFF,TGTGCCAGCAGCGTGACAGGGAGCTCTGAAGCTTTCTTT
few,TRBV7-2,TRBJ2-3,TRBD2,CASSRGGGTSTDTQYF,TGTGCCAGCAGTCGAGGCGGGGGGACGAGCACAGATACGCAGTATTTT
few,TRBV5-6,TRBJ2-2,.,CASSSWRSAAGELFF,TGTGCCAGCAGCTCTTGGCGGTCAGCGGCCGGGGAGCTGTTTTTT
few,TRBV15,TRBJ2-7,.,CATSRESGSYEQYF,TGTGCCACCAGCCGAGAGTCCGGTTCCTACGAGCAGTACTTC
few,TRBV11-2,TRBJ1-4,TRBD1,CASSFGTANEKLFF,TGTGCCAGCAGCTTCGGGACAGCTAATGAAAAACTGTTTTTT
.,TRBV12-3/TRBV12-4,TRBJ1-1,.,CASSLLPGTTEAFF,TGTGCCAGCAGTTTATTACCCGGGACCACTGAAGCTTTCTTT
few,TRBV15,TRBJ2-6,.,CATSRDVIPGANVLTF,TGTGCCACCAGCAGAGATGTTATCCCTGGGGCCAACGTCCTGACTTTC
few,TRBV2,TRBJ2-3,TRBD2,CASSESGLADTDTQYF,TGTGCCAGCAGTGAATCGGGACTAGCGGACACAGATACGCAGTATTTT
.,TRBV6-1,TRBJ2-5,TRBD1,CASSDTGQEETQYF,TGTGCCAGCAGTGACACGGGACAGGAAGAGACCCAGTACTTC
few,TRBV11-2,TRBJ1-3,.,CASSRNRGPISGNTIYF,TGTGCCAGCAGCCGCAATCGGGGCCCTATCTCTGGAAACACCATATATTTT
few,TRBV4-2,TRBJ2-1,.,CASSPPGRHNEQFF,TGTGCCAGCAGCCCCCCCGGGCGTCACAATGAGCAGTTCTTC
.,TRBV2,TRBJ2-4,.,CASSGAGSAKNIQYF,TGTGCCAGCAGTGGGGCAGGGAGCGCCAAAAACATTCAGTACTTC
.,TRBV19,TRBJ1-2,.,CASSTDPNYGYTF,TGTGCCAGTAGTACAGACCCTAACTATGGCTACACCTTC
.,TRBV29-1,TRBJ2-1,.,CSVEGGPLFNEQFF,TGCAGCGTTGAGGGAGGCCCCCTGTTCAATGAGCAGTTCTTC